This T cell receptor (beta chain) was captured in a study of T cell clonotyping in hematopoietic cell transplantation. This clone was recorded only once. The CDR3 extends over 15 amino acids. CDR1 is SEHNR and CDR2 is FQNEAQ in the germline V gene (reference sequence). V shed 5 bases, J shed 0 bases, and the junction held 1 base outside the gene matches. Produced via immunoSEQ multiplex PCR; TCRdb's table is partial and in-frame only. The table has 8,500 to 9,000 clones, 85% seen once. The chain is built from TRBV7-9 and TRBJ1-3, with 10 positions matching TRBD1. The clonotype comes from a female patient aged 25-40 years who had an allogeneic stem cell transplant, so the T cells may come from the graft donor. Some clones in this sample may be carry-over from other donors' samples. The sequencing here drew on PBMCs, taken 180 days after allogeneic stem cell transplant. For the CDR3, the DNA is TGTGCCAGCAGCAGGACAGGGGGCTCTGGAAACACCATATATTTT. Translating gives CASSRTGGSGNTIYF.